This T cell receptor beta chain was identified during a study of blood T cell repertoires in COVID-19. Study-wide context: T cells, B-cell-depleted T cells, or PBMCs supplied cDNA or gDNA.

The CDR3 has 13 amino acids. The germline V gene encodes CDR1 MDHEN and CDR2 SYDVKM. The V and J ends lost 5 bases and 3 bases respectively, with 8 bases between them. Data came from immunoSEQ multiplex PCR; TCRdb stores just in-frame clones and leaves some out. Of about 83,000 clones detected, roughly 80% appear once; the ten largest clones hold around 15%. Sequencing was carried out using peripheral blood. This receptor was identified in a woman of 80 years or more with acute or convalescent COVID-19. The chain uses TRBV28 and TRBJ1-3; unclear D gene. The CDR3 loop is CASSPPRGNTIYF. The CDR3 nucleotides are TGTGCCAGCAGTCCCCCCCGTGGAAACACCATATATTTT.